This is a list of T cell receptor beta chains from one sample in a study of identical twins. MiXCR, applied by TCRdb to the 5' RACE reads, yields one record per CDR3 protein. The table shows 220,000 or so distinct CDR3 sequences, with about 7% occurring only once. The data also belong to a second study, concerning yellow fever vaccine responses in identical twins.

Sequenced input: memory (CD45RO+) T cells sorted from blood. The receptors were gathered from a woman in her late teens or twenties in good health. Each CDR3 is given with its conserved first and last residue. Fields, in order: J gene, V gene, clone size, D gene, CDR3 protein, CDR3 DNA. D genes are given only for firm matches. Not every row has a clone size; where given, it reads once, few, many or a size class.

TRBJ2-3	TRBV25-1	.	TRBD2	CASGTSGYTDTQYF	TGTGCCAGCGGGACTAGCGGATACACAGATACGCAGTATTTT
TRBJ1-3	TRBV29-1	.	.	CSATVGSGNTIYF	TGCAGCGCCACGGTGGGCTCTGGAAACACCATATATTTT
TRBJ1-2	TRBV12-3/TRBV12-4	many	.	CASSLAGGYTF	TGTGCCAGCAGTCTCGCCGGTGGCTACACCTTC
TRBJ2-3	TRBV5-1	many	TRBD1	CASSSGQGKEDTQYF	TGCGCCAGCAGCTCCGGACAGGGAAAAGAGGATACGCAGTATTTT
TRBJ2-5	TRBV5-6	many	.	CASSRILETQYF	TGTGCCAGCAGTCGGATCCTCGAGACCCAGTACTTC
TRBJ1-5	TRBV27	.	.	CASSSLGTPLGNQPQHF	TGTGCCAGCAGTTCCCTCGGGACTCCGCTGGGCAATCAGCCCCAGCATTTT
TRBJ2-1	TRBV5-1	many	.	CASSLEGGLKYNEQFF	TGCGCCAGCAGCTTGGAAGGGGGGCTGAAGTACAATGAGCAGTTCTTC
TRBJ2-6	TRBV6-5	.	.	CASSYSTGANVLTF	TGTGCCAGCAGTTACTCGACTGGGGCCAACGTCCTGACTTTC
TRBJ2-3	TRBV12-3/TRBV12-4	.	.	CASSLRPSTDTQYF	TGTGCCAGCAGTTTACGGCCTTCCACAGATACGCAGTATTTT
TRBJ2-7	TRBV7-9	.	.	CASGSGSWFYEQYF	TGTGCCAGCGGGTCCGGCTCGTGGTTCTACGAGCAGTACTTC
TRBJ2-7	TRBV3-1	.	.	CASSQDMVGSYEQYF	TGTGCCAGCAGCCAAGATATGGTCGGCTCCTACGAGCAGTACTTC
TRBJ2-7	TRBV20-1	.	.	CSARYGGMDEQYF	TGCAGTGCTAGGTACGGGGGTATGGACGAGCAGTACTTC
TRBJ1-1	TRBV28	.	.	CASSLEFSVEAFF	TGTGCCAGCAGTTTAGAGTTTTCGGTTGAAGCTTTCTTT
TRBJ1-4	TRBV7-6	.	TRBD1	CASSLWRRGREEKLFF	TGTGCCAGCAGCTTATGGAGAAGGGGGCGCGAAGAAAAACTGTTTTTT
TRBJ2-7	TRBV24-1	.	.	CAANGEAVAYEQYF	TGTGCCGCCAACGGGGAAGCAGTTGCCTACGAGCAGTACTTC
TRBJ1-1	TRBV5-1	many	.	CASSWSGNTEAFF	TGCGCCAGCTCGTGGTCAGGGAACACTGAAGCTTTCTTT
TRBJ2-6	TRBV18	.	.	CASSPPKSSGANVLTF	TGTGCCAGCTCACCACCTAAAAGTTCTGGGGCCAACGTCCTGACTTTC
TRBJ2-3	TRBV29-1	many	.	CSVDLGASDTQYF	TGCAGCGTTGATCTGGGGGCCTCAGATACGCAGTATTTT
TRBJ1-1	TRBV7-9	.	.	CASSGEGGGNTEAFF	TGTGCCAGCAGCGGGGAAGGGGGGGGTAACACTGAAGCTTTCTTT
TRBJ2-7	TRBV12-5	.	.	CASGSRPTYEQYF	TGTGCTAGTGGTTCCCGCCCCACCTACGAGCAGTACTTC
TRBJ2-1	TRBV13	few	TRBD2	CASSLTGTTINEQFF	TGTGCCAGCAGCCTCACCGGGACTACCATCAATGAGCAGTTCTTC
TRBJ1-2	TRBV6-2/TRBV6-3	.	TRBD1	CASSYRTGNNYGYTF	TGTGCCAGCAGTTACAGGACAGGGAATAACTATGGCTACACCTTC
TRBJ1-1	TRBV20-1	few	.	CSASGGWRLGEAFF	TGCAGTGCTAGTGGCGGGTGGCGCCTGGGAGAAGCTTTCTTT
TRBJ2-5	TRBV7-2	few	.	CASSNNRDIMYF	TGTGCCAGCAGCAACAACCGGGACATAATGTACTTC
TRBJ1-3	TRBV3-1	.	.	CASTPHGSGNTIYF	TGTGCCAGCACCCCTCACGGATCTGGAAACACCATATATTTT
TRBJ2-1	TRBV6-5	many	TRBD1	CASSGQVNEQFF	TGTGCCAGCTCAGGACAGGTCAATGAGCAGTTCTTC
TRBJ1-1	TRBV15	many	.	CATSRDGAGDAFF	TGTGCCACCAGCAGAGATGGGGCGGGAGATGCTTTCTTT
TRBJ2-5	TRBV10-3	.	.	CAISVDGSPETQYF	TGTGCCATCAGTGTAGACGGGTCTCCAGAGACCCAGTACTTC
TRBJ2-5	TRBV7-9	few	.	CASSSFFLQETQYF	TGTGCCAGCAGCTCCTTTTTCCTCCAAGAGACCCAGTACTTC
TRBJ2-1	TRBV12-3/TRBV12-4	many	TRBD2	CASRQSGTGLNEQFF	TGTGCCAGCAGACAAAGCGGGACCGGGCTGAATGAGCAGTTCTTC
TRBJ2-1	TRBV9	.	.	CASSADRGSQFF	TGTGCCAGCAGCGCCGACCGGGGCTCGCAGTTCTTC
TRBJ2-3	TRBV11-1	.	TRBD1	CASSLWTGSHKPGTDTQYF	TGTGCCAGCAGCTTATGGACAGGCTCCCACAAGCCGGGCACAGATACGCAGTATTTT
TRBJ2-1	TRBV15	.	TRBD2	CATSNKVRLAAYNEQFF	TGTGCCACCAGCAATAAGGTGAGACTAGCGGCCTACAATGAGCAGTTCTTC
TRBJ2-1	TRBV20-1	few	TRBD2	CSAGRLAGGPRGEQFF	TGCAGTGCTGGACGACTAGCGGGAGGGCCGAGGGGTGAGCAGTTCTTC
TRBJ2-1	TRBV7-2	.	TRBD2	CASSLAGGSFNVNEQFF	TGTGCCAGCAGCTTAGCGGGAGGGTCCTTTAATGTCAATGAGCAGTTCTTC
TRBJ2-2	TRBV4-1	many	TRBD1	CASSQGLQGAMVTGELFF	TGCGCCAGCAGCCAAGGCCTACAGGGGGCGATGGTCACCGGGGAGCTGTTTTTT
TRBJ2-7	TRBV12-3/TRBV12-4	many	.	CASSPTAQLYEQYF	TGTGCCAGCAGTCCCACGGCACAGCTCTACGAGCAGTACTTC
TRBJ2-5	TRBV7-2	few	TRBD1	CASSLVWTGQETQYF	TGTGCCAGCAGCTTAGTGTGGACAGGGCAAGAGACCCAGTACTTC
TRBJ2-2	TRBV20-1	.	TRBD2	CSARGLTSIDTGELFF	TGCAGTGCTAGAGGCCTGACTAGCATTGACACCGGGGAGCTGTTTTTT
TRBJ2-2	TRBV13	few	TRBD1	CASSRQGASGELFF	TGTGCCAGCAGCAGACAGGGGGCCTCCGGGGAGCTGTTTTTT
TRBJ2-3	TRBV10-3	many	TRBD2	CAISVTGLAGGPDTQYF	TGTGCCATCAGTGTAACGGGACTAGCGGGAGGGCCAGATACGCAGTATTTT
TRBJ2-2	TRBV5-1	many	.	CASSLVTGTGELFF	TGCGCCAGCAGCTTGGTTACGGGCACCGGGGAGCTGTTTTTT
TRBJ2-7	TRBV7-9	many	.	CASSLHPSASYEQYF	TGTGCCAGCAGCCTTCACCCGTCGGCCTCCTACGAGCAGTACTTC
TRBJ2-7	TRBV12-3/TRBV12-4	.	TRBD2	CASSFHKLRTSVSYEQYF	TGTGCCAGCAGTTTCCACAAGCTCCGGACTAGCGTATCCTACGAGCAGTACTTC
TRBJ2-5	TRBV6-1	.	.	CASRAPSLETQYF	TGTGCCAGCAGAGCGCCAAGCCTAGAGACCCAGTACTTC
TRBJ2-7	TRBV5-1	.	TRBD2	CASSSGLAGGPTYEQYF	TGCGCCAGCAGCTCGGGACTAGCGGGAGGGCCGACCTACGAGCAGTACTTC
TRBJ1-1	TRBV12-3/TRBV12-4	few	.	CASSLVSQSFFF	TGTGCCAGCAGTTTAGTAAGCCAGAGTTTTTTCTTT
TRBJ1-4	TRBV15	few	.	CATSRDPKGGEKLFF	TGTGCCACCAGCAGAGATCCAAAAGGTGGGGAAAAACTGTTTTTT
TRBJ2-7	TRBV5-1	many	TRBD2	CASSSRGAGGIHEQYF	TGCGCCAGCAGCTCGAGGGGAGCGGGAGGTATCCACGAGCAGTACTTC
TRBJ2-4	TRBV7-2	many	.	CASSREWGNIQYF	TGTGCCAGCAGCCGCGAGTGGGGAAACATTCAGTACTTC
TRBJ1-5	TRBV4-1	few	TRBD1	CASSQTRTGAGVNRPQHF	TGCGCCAGCAGCCAGACCCGGACAGGGGCAGGTGTCAATCGGCCCCAGCATTTT
TRBJ2-1	TRBV24-1	many	.	CATSDRGARQGQNEQFF	TGTGCCACCAGTGACAGGGGGGCTCGACAGGGACAGAATGAGCAGTTCTTC
TRBJ1-5	TRBV5-1	few	.	CASSLGGSAGNQPQHF	TGCGCCAGCAGCTTGGGGGGGAGTGCGGGCAATCAGCCCCAGCATTTT
TRBJ1-6	TRBV20-1	.	TRBD1	CSAPPPLQGRGYNSPLHF	TGCAGTGCTCCTCCTCCCCTACAGGGCAGGGGGTATAATTCACCCCTCCACTTT